Given below is one T cell receptor (beta chain) in context. It has no known antigen specificity. The record has no base qualities; no much larger clone is one base away. The cohort comprised fewer than 750 healthy bone marrow donors. Cohort members were all nominally healthy when sampled, although unrecorded immune exposures were likely present. The donor tested CMV seropositive and was one of the 289 seropositive cohort members. A peripheral blood sample was collected from each donor, and TCR beta sequencing was performed on peripheral blood mononuclear cells. The Qiagen DNeasy Blood Extraction Kit was used to extract genomic DNA from the blood cell samples. The data originate from a study of cytomegalovirus exposure and HLA in healthy donors (dated by TCRdb to 2016 to 2017). In the study overall: According to an earlier analysis of 587 of the donors, about 179 million T cells yielded 120 million or so unique TCR beta sequences and about 300 Gb of sequence data. An early release that covered around 590 HLA-typed donors contained approximately 300 gigabases of sequencing data and approximately 85 million unique TCR sequences. Of the roughly 400 genotyped donors, about 80% fell in the genetic ancestry cluster associated with self-reported Caucasian donors. The study aimed to test whether cataloging public T cell receptors could reveal signatures of past pathogen exposure. The T cell repertoires of roughly 660 subjects were profiled by immunosequencing and related to cytomegalovirus serostatus. Along with the approximately 700-subject first cohort, a separate validation cohort of around 110 different subjects was used. To predict cytomegalovirus infection status, the study brought together high-throughput TCR immunosequencing, statistical association of individual TCRs with disease status, and machine learning. A later analysis re-analyzed previously published TCR beta repertoires from about 730 donors and added high-resolution HLA genotyping to study TCR occurrence patterns. In the later analysis, no new phenotypic data were used to find candidate immune exposures; instead, reliance was placed on TCR beta sequences and their occurrence across donors. An earlier analysis of 587 of the donors applied high-throughput TCR beta sequencing to assess whether each TCR beta V gene segment acted as functional or pseudogenic. Donor age, sex, ethnicity and CMV serostatus were compiled alongside the repertoire data. Genome-wide SNP genotypes for about three fifths of the 666 donors were used in a later genetic analysis, which treated that subset as a discovery cohort. All discovery cohort repertoires had been generated using a single sequencing platform. Both class I and class II loci were covered by HLA typing, at four-digit resolution. Typing coverage varied by locus: roughly 629-640 donors for A, B, C, DRB1 and DQB1; approximately 500 for DQA1; over 600 for DPA1; around 490 for DPB1. Several DR-DQ haplotypes were treated as single units for association and clustering because of strong linkage in the cohort. Among 398 genotyped donors of the cohort, an average of about 240,000 unique TCR beta nucleotide sequences were sequenced per donor, around 20% of them non-productive. The paper's findings and limits, for the study overall: In a later analysis, TCR association rates were found to vary across HLA loci, with the most associated TCRs seen for DRB1 alleles and the fewest for HLA-C alleles. The authors suggested that the approach could potentially be extended to other disease states and immunological phenotypes. A later genetic analysis associated a missense DCLRE1C variant with V-gene and J-gene trimming of TCR beta chains, and an independent cohort replicated the association. In a later analysis, around 17,000 TCR beta sequences were associated with specific HLA alleles at a false discovery rate of 0.05. Linkage disequilibrium might explain the correlated functional status among segregating V segments, but an unknown experimental factor could not be excluded. This cohort had only TCR beta chains sequenced, and the lack of alpha or paired-chain data limited which features could be detected. Presence/absence analyses assumed roughly uniform sequencing depth across donors, an assumption that may not hold. In an earlier analysis of more than 500 of the donors, most TCR beta V segments appeared in productive rearrangements about 87% or about 30% of the time, broadly matching IMGT annotations. Across donors, most TCR sequences were observed very rarely, whereas some public TCRs were present in many individuals. In vitro tests confirmed that a few of the cytomegalovirus-associated TCR beta chains recognize cytomegalovirus antigens. A total of some 180 TCR beta chains were listed by the study as associated with cytomegalovirus. The sequencing pipeline was judged likely to have produced a cluster of highly shared sequence variants as a technical artifact. In a later analysis, HLA-associated TCR beta chains were found to be more clonally expanded and to have lower generation probabilities than equally common non-associated chains. Assigning TCR associations to individual alleles was difficult when HLA alleles, especially DR and DQ, strongly co-occurred. Some IMGT-functional V segments, including TRBV6-2 and TRBV6-3, could not be told apart with the 87-base-pair reads, so those segments were excluded. The earlier analysis of almost 600 of the donors excluded around 17 rarely observed V segments, including chromosome 9 orphons, because counts were too low. The classifier was reported to diagnose cytomegalovirus status with high specificity and sensitivity in both the original cohort and the validation cohort. A further reported finding was that TCR beta sequences accurately predicted the HLA-A and HLA-B alleles for most subjects in the first cohort. Because HLA typing was missing for some donors at each locus, association tests included only the typed subset. In a later analysis, several top co-occurrence clusters were reported to appear linked to parvovirus B19, influenza, CMV and Epstein-Barr virus. Compared with the 666-donor mean, donors in an Asian-associated ancestry cluster had fewer N-insertions in productive TCRs, according to a later genetic analysis. Immune exposure information for the cohort was limited to CMV serostatus. A later analysis found that most CMV-associated TCR beta chains appeared HLA-restricted, with HLA associations seemingly driven largely by CMV exposure.

The library came from the immunoSEQ multiplex PCR assay. For the multiplex PCR, a mixture combining 60 forward primers for TCR Vbeta segments and 13 reverse primers for TCR Jbeta segments was used. The CDR3 region of rearranged TCR beta genes was amplified from genomic DNA by a multiplex PCR assay. The Illumina HiSeq System was used to sequence the amplified TCR beta libraries as 87-base-pair reads. As for the authors' bioinformatics: A later analysis counted 75 million to 100 million unique TCR beta chains across the roughly 700 repertoires, and roughly 9.9 million of these chains were shared by at least two donors. A nearest-neighbor algorithm error-corrected the raw reads and collapsed the reads into unique sequences, merging closely related sequences to remove PCR and sequencing errors. V, D and J gene segments were assigned by aligning CDR3 sequences to IMGT reference sequences. Each retained sequence needed at least a six-nucleotide match to both a V gene segment and a J gene segment. Rearrangements were classified as productive when the CDR3 lacked stop codons and remained in frame with V and J, and all other rearrangements were classified as non-productive. Following IMGT convention, CDR3 was defined as the stretch from the second conserved V-encoded cysteine up to the conserved J-encoded phenylalanine. The earlier analysis of 587 of the donors excluded sequences that lacked an unambiguous match to a single V gene segment. In an earlier analysis of approximately 550 of the donors, V segments were called functional above 56.7% productive rearrangements and were called segregating when the between-donor standard deviation exceeded 5%. A statistical classification framework was developed to diagnose cytomegalovirus status using the catalog of TCR beta chain sequences. V and J gene assignment, in a later analysis, came from comparing TCR nucleotide sequences with IMGT/GENE-DB human TR gene sequences. In a later analysis, CDR3 sequences and most-parsimonious VDJ recombination scenarios were assigned using the TCRdist pipeline. In a later analysis, each TCR beta chain was defined by its CDR3 amino acid sequence together with its V-gene family, and reads lacking a unique V-gene family were excluded. A later analysis removed roughly 590 highly shared, low-generation-probability nucleotide sequences to deal with suspected cross-contamination and a sequencing artifact. A later analysis calculated a clonal expansion index for each public chain from normalized within-repertoire ranks of inferred template counts. Generation probabilities in a later analysis came from a VDJ recombination model fitted to out-of-frame rearrangements, and those results were checked against IGoR. In a later analysis, hypergeometric tests were used to score TCR-TCR, TCR-HLA and TCR-CMV co-occurrence, with a repertoire-size bias correction applied to TCR pairs. To estimate false discovery rates, a later analysis permuted the HLA or CMV assignments 20 times. In a later analysis, co-occurring TCRs were grouped using DBSCAN, and TCRdist sequence similarity was added for clustering within HLA-allele-positive subsets. Repertoires with fewer than 30,000 or more than 120,000 public chains were left out of co-occurrence clustering, as were about 5 repertoires with anomalous nucleotide sharing. TCRdb took this table from immuneACCESS and kept in-frame rearrangements with V and J called. Such tables lack part of the clones; where checked against another copy, unresolved V genes explain under half of the gap, and the rest is unexplained. Clone size and the V and J calls come from that table; the DNA yielded D and trimming. For this sample there are hundreds of thousands of clones; about three quarters appear just once. Jointly, the top ten make up about 2.5% of the sample.

Based on the germline V gene, the CDR1 and CDR2 sequences are LGHNA and YSLEER. The CDR3 contains 14 residues, cysteine and phenylalanine counted. Of the read, only the CDR3 DNA is kept; its 42 bases are in frame from base 1. V is shortened by 4 bases, J by 6 bases, and the region joining them spans 16 bases. The TCR was taken from a woman aged 60-75 years in good health and CMV-seropositive. Here the chain combines TRBV4-3 and TRBJ2-7; the D segment cannot be called with confidence. Input material: PBMCs. The CDR3 here reads CASSLDSRVSEQYF. The base sequence is TGCGCCAGCAGCCTAGATAGCCGGGTCTCCGAGCAGTACTTC.